What follows describes a single T cell receptor (beta chain). What it binds is unknown. The data stem from a study of shared clonotypes between healthy human individuals. Across the whole study: Serving as donors were a couple of women and three men, whose ages spanned 18 to 49. Study-wide results and caveats: The low donor count limited represented genetic and exposure-history diversity.

Some clones are missing from TCRdb's copy, which holds only in-frame ones; the method was immunoSEQ multiplex PCR. The repertoire has about half a million clones, around 80% of them found once; the top ten carry more than 10%. This CDR3 has 12 amino acids. CDR1 and CDR2 from the germline V gene are SEHNR and FQNEAQ (reference sequence). The V end was cut by 5 bases, the J end by 4 bases, with 8 bases between. The sequenced sample was PBMCs. The TCR was taken from a middle-aged woman in good health. Some clones in this sample may be carry-over from other donors' samples. The rearrangement joins TRBV7-9 to TRBJ2-5; D is undetermined. The CDR3 here is CASSPLGETQYF. The CDR3 nucleotides are TGTGCCAGCAGCCCCCTGGGAGAGACCCAGTACTTC.